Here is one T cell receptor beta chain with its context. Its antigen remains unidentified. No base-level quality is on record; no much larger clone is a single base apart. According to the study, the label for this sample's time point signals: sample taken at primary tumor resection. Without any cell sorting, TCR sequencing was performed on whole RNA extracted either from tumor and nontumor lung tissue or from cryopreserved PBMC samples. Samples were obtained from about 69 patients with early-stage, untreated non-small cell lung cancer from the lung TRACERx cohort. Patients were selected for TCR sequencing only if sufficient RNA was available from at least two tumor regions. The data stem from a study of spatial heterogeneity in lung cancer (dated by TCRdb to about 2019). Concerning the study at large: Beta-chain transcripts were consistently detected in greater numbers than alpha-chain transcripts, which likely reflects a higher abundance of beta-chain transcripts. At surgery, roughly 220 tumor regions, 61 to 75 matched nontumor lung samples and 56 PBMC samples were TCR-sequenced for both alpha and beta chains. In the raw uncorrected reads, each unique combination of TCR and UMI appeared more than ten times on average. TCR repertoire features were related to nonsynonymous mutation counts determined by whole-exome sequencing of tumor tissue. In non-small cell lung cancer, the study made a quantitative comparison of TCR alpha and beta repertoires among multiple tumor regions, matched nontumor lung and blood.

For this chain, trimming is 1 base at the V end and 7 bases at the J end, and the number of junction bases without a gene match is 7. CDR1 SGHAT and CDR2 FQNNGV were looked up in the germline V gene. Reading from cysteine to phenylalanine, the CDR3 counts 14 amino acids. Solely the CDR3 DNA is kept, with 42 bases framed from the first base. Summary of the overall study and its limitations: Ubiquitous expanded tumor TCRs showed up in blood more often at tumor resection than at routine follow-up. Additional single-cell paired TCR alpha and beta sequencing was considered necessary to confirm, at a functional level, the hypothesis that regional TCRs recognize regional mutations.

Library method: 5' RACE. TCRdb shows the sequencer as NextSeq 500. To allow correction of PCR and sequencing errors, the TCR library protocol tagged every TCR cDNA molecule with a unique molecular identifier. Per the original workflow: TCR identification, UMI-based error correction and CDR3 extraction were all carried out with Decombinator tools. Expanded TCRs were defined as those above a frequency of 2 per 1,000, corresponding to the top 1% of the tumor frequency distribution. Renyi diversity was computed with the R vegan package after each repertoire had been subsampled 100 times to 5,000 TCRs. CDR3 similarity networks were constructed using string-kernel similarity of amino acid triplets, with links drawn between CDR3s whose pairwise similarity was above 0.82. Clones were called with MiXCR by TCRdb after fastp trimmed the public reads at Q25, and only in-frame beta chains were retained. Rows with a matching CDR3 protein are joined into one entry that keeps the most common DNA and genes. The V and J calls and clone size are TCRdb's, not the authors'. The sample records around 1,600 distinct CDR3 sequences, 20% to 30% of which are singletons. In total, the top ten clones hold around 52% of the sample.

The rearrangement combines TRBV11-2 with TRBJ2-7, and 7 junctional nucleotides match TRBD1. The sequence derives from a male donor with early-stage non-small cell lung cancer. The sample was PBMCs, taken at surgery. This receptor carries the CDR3 CASSLGTGAREQYF. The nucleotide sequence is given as TGTGCCAGCAGCTTAGGTACAGGGGCGAGGGAGCAGTACTTC.